This T cell receptor (beta chain) was recovered during a study of T cell changes during pregnancy in multiple sclerosis. Only in-frame clones appear in the TCRdb table, and some are missing; sequencing was by immunoSEQ multiplex PCR. Here the sample spans roughly 100,000 clones, under 95% being singletons. This clone was observed a few times. V gave up 2 bases and J gave up 8 bases, with 9 bases separating them. The CDR3 loop spans 12 amino acids. Germline CDR1 and CDR2: WNHNN and SYGVQD (reference sequence). The clonotype comes from a female donor with multiple sclerosis, enrolled in a pregnancy study. V is TRBV10-1 and J is TRBJ1-1; D not resolved. The sample was peripheral blood, taken before pregnancy. The CDR3 DNA sequence: TGCGCCAGCAGTGAGGACGGAGAAGAAGCTTTCTTT. It is translated as CASSEDGEEAFF.